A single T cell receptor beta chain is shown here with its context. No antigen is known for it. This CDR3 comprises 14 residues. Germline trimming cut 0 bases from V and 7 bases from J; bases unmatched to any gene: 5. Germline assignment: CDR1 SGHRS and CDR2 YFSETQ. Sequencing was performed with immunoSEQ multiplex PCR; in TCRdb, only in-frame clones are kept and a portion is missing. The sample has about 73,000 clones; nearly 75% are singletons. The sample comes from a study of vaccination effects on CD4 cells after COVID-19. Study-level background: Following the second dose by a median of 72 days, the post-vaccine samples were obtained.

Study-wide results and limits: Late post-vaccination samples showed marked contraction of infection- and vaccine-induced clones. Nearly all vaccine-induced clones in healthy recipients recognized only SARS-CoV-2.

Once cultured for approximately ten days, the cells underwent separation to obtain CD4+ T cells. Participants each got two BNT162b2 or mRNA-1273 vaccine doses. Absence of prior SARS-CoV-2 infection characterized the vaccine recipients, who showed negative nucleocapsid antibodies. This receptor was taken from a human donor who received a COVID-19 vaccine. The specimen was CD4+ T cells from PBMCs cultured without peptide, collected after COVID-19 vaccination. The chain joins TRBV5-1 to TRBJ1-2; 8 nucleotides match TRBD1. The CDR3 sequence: CASSLDGQGGGYTF. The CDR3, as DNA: TGCGCCAGCAGCTTGGACGGACAGGGAGGTGGCTACACCTTC.